This note documents a single TCR beta chain sequence. No antigen is known for it. TCRdb's copy holds only in-frame clones and misses some; the assay was immunoSEQ multiplex PCR. Of several thousand clones in the sample, approximately 92% were seen once. The data were obtained in a study of STAT3 mutations in large granular lymphocyte leukemia. Overall study findings and caveats: Every T-LGLL patient had at least one immunodominant TCRbeta clonotype.

The CDR3 sequence is 11 residues long. From germline, CDR1 is MDHEN and CDR2 SYDVKM. V was trimmed by 4 bases and J by 9 bases, leaving 9 bases between them. The chain combines TRBV28 with TRBJ1-2, with a possible D match to TRBD1 (5 bases). The origin of this receptor is a man aged 55 to 70 with T-cell large granular lymphocyte leukemia. Some clones in this sample may be carry-over from other donors' samples. The sequenced sample was peripheral blood mononuclear cells. CDR3 sequence reads: CASSSRGSYTF. Written as DNA, the CDR3 is TGTGCCAGCAGTTCTCGGGGGAGCTACACCTTC.